This note documents a single T cell receptor (beta chain) sequence. Its antigen is still unknown. One base away there is no much larger clone; base qualities are not given. TCRbeta CDR3 regions were amplified from genomic DNA by means of the immunoSEQ Assay, a bias-controlled multiplex PCR. As for how the authors treated the data: The number of nucleated cells in each sample was estimated by amplification of reference gene primers within the assay. Sequence reads were collapsed and filtered to measure the absolute abundance of every unique TCRbeta CDR3 rearrangement. For each sample, productive Simpson clonality was calculated as the square root of Simpson's diversity index over productive rearrangements. The immuneACCESS repertoire file appears here via TCRdb, limited to in-frame rearrangements. These files lack a portion of the clones; in checked studies, under half of the deficit traces to unresolved V genes, and the cause of the others is not known. V and J calls plus clone size are reproduced from that table; the DNA served to infer D and trimming. The sample table records 410,000 or so clones; approximately 90% of these occur just once. The ten largest clonotypes hold over 1.1% of the sample.

The data stem from a study of blood T cell repertoires in COVID-19 (dated by TCRdb to the early 2020s). Regarding the research as a whole: Samples covering the acute and convalescent phases of COVID-19 were provided by collaborators in the United States, Italy and Spain. The prospective study material was composed of cDNA or gDNA derived from T cells, B-cell-depleted T cells, or PBMCs. Deeply sampled blood TCRbeta repertoires from subjects exposed to, actively infected with, or recovered from COVID-19 were included in the dataset. The repertoires were made available in a free public database intended to serve as a resource for research on the immune response to SARS-CoV-2. Samples were obtained from the ongoing ImmuneRACE study (first 160 participants) and from 1,254 subjects provided by 6 global collaborators. The sample metadata nearly always contained a de-identified subject ID, COVID-19 status, age in years and sex. Where available, HLA class I and class II types were obtained from metadata supplied by the sample provider rather than from assay-based typing.

Overall study results and their limits: Clinical and demographic metadata were provided uncurated, with the amount varying by source and participant.

Whole blood was collected in K2EDTA tubes by collaborating institutions according to the institutions' own protocols. For TCRbeta analysis, collaborators shipped samples as frozen whole blood, isolated PBMCs, or DNA extracted from either of those sample types. The CDR3 starts with the cysteine, ends with the phenylalanine, and has 15 residues. Only CDR3 DNA is held: 45 bases, read in frame from base 1. According to the germline V gene, CDR1 reads MGHDK and CDR2 reads SYGVNS. Trimming removed 1 base from V and 7 bases from J, leaving 16 bases between the germline ends. The chain uses TRBV25-1 and TRBJ1-2, with a tentative D gene TRBD1 over 5 matching bases. Sequencing was done on a sample of peripheral blood. The TCR originated in a woman aged 25-40 years with active or convalescent COVID-19. The CDR3 sequence is CASSESGDLARGYTF. DNA sequence: TGTGCCAGCAGTGAATCGGGGGATCTCGCTCGTGGCTACACCTTC.